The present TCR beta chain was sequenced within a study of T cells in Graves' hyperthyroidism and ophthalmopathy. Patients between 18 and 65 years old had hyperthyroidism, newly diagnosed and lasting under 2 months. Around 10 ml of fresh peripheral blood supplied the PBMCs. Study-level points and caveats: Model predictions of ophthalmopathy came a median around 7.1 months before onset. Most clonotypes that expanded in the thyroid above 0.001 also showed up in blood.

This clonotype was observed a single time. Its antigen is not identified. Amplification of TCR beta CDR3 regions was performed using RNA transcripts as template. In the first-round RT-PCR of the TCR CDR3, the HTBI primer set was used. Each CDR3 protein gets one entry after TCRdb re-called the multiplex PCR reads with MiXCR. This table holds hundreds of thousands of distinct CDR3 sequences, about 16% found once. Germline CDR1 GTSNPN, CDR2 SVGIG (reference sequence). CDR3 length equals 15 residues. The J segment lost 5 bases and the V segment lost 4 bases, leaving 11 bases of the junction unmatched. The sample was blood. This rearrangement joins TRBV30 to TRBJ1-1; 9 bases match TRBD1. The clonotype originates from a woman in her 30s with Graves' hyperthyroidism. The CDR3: CAWKGQGLAGTEAFF. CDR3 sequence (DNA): TGTGCCTGGAAAGGACAGGGGCTGGCAGGGACTGAAGCTTTCTTT.